A single sample gave rise to the 22 T cell receptor beta chains below, sequenced in a study of Tregs in tolerant kidney transplant recipients. Clones were sequenced by immunoSEQ multiplex PCR, and TCRdb holds only the in-frame ones, with some missing. The table has tens of thousands of clones, around 87% seen once. The nonmyeloablative bone marrow transplants came from related graft donors, with transient mixed chimerism. The material was CD4+ T cells from blood (PBMCs), obtained 6 months after the transplant. The source of these receptors is a human patient who received a combined kidney and bone marrow transplant. The graft donor may be the source of some T cells.

This chain uses TRBV18 with TRBJ2-5, with D possibly TRBD1 on 5 matching bases. The CDR3 extends over 14 amino acids. V lost 2 bases and J 5 bases, leaving 12 bases between the germline ends. Germline V CDR1 and CDR2: KGHSH, LQKENI. This CDR3 is CASSPGFGAETQYF. The CDR3 nucleotides are TGTGCCAGCTCACCAGGGTTTGGGGCGGAGACCCAGTACTTC.

Worth noting for this clone: One end of the junction fails to match germline, which may point to a read error. This chain connects TRBV7-3 to TRBJ2-7; unclear D gene. Per germline, CDR1 SGHTA and CDR2 FQGTGA. The CDR3 runs to 13 residues. Written as DNA, the CDR3 is TGTGCCAGCAGCTTAACGTACTCCCACGAGCAGTACTTC. Protein: CASSLTYSHEQYF.

This chain uses TRBV12-5 with TRBJ2-3, with D uncertain. The CDR3 is 15 residues long. Germline V gene data show CDR1 as LGHNT and CDR2 as FRNRAP. The V end was cut by 3 bases, the J end by 11 bases, with 21 bases between. The CDR3 coding sequence is TGTGCTAGTGGTTTTAGTCCGGGTCTAGTTATCAGGCAGTATTTT. Protein product: CASGFSPGLVIRQYF.

The chain carries TRBV7-3 and TRBJ2-1; 7 bases are shared with TRBD2. The V gene's germline CDR1 is SGHTA and CDR2 FQGTGA. CDR3 length equals 15 residues. The J segment lost 0 bases and the V segment lost 5 bases, leaving 4 bases of the junction unmatched. For the CDR3, the DNA is TGTGCCAGCAGCCCTCTAGCGGCCTCCTACAATGAGCAGTTCTTC. This encodes CASSPLAASYNEQFF.

The V and J genes are TRBV5-1 and TRBJ2-4, with 8 bases aligning to TRBD2. The CDR3 runs to 16 residues. Per germline, CDR1 SGHRS and CDR2 YFSETQ. Trimming removed 4 bases from V and 0 bases from J; junction bases left unmatched: 6. The DNA of the CDR3 is TGCGCCAGCAGCCTAACTAGCGGTCTAGCCAAAAACATTCAGTACTTC. Translated, it gives CASSLTSGLAKNIQYF. Filled out from reference TRBV5-1 and TRBJ2-4, the complete variable domain reads KAGVTQTPRYLIKTRGQQVTLSCSPISGHRSVSWYQQTPGQGLQFLFEYFSETQRNKGNFPGRFSGRQFSNSRSEMNVSTLELGDSALYLCASSLTSGLAKNIQYFGAGTRLSVL.

The gene calls are TRBV6-1 and TRBJ2-2; 9 bases match TRBD1. Germline trimming cut 5 bases from V and 3 bases from J; bases unmatched to any gene: 1. The CDR3 covers 14 residues. Germline values: CDR1 MNHNS, CDR2 SASEGT. DNA for the CDR3: TGTGCCAGCAGTCGACAGGGGGACACCGGGGAGCTGTTTTTT. Translated, it gives CASSRQGDTGELFF.

This clone is a singleton in its sample. The V gene is TRBV27, the J gene TRBJ1-1; D not resolved. Per the germline V gene, CDR1 is MNHEY and CDR2 is SMNVEV (reference sequence). The CDR3 runs to 13 residues. Between the trimmed V and J ends, which lost 3 bases and 5 bases, there was a span of 10 bases. The CDR3 DNA sequence: TGTGCCAGCAGTTTCGTCCCGGGAACTGAAGCTTTCTTT. Amino acid sequence: CASSFVPGTEAFF.

The rearrangement links TRBV5-4 to TRBJ2-1; TRBD2 aligns across 13 bases. V shed 6 bases and J 5 bases; nucleotides not matched to a gene: 5. There are 15 residues in the CDR3. Germline CDR1 reads SGHNT; CDR2 reads YYREEE (reference sequence). The CDR3 DNA is TGTGCCAGCACCAAGGGGACTAGCGGGGACAATGAGCAGTTCTTC. Translation gives CASTKGTSGDNEQFF.

In regard to this clone: Other DNA sequences in the same sample also yield this CDR3. This chain links TRBV5-1 with TRBJ2-5; D is possibly TRBD2 (5 bases). Germline V gene lookup returns CDR1 SGHRS and CDR2 YFSETQ. V was trimmed by 0 bases and J by 4 bases, leaving 7 bases between them. This CDR3 is 13 amino acids long. The CDR3 loop is CASSLEGGETQYF. The CDR3 nucleotides read TGCGCCAGCAGCTTGGAAGGAGGAGAGACCCAGTACTTC.

In this sample, this clone turned up a few times. The V and J genes are TRBV5-4 and TRBJ2-7; 7 positions match TRBD1. CDR3 length: 15 amino acids. V dropped 0 bases and J dropped 1; count of bases not matched to a gene: 4. In germline, CDR1 is SGHNT, CDR2 YYREEE (reference sequence). The CDR3 nucleotides read TGTGCCAGCAGCTTGGGCCAGGGGGTATCCTACGAGCAGTACTTC. Its protein product is CASSLGQGVSYEQYF. Complete variable domain (other parts from reference TRBV5-4 and TRBJ2-7): ETGVTQSPTHLIKTRGQQVTLRCSSQSGHNTVSWYQQALGQGPQFIFQYYREEENGRGNFPPRFSGLQFPNYSSELNVNALELDDSALYLCASSLGQGVSYEQYFGPGTRLTVT.

The chain has TRBV5-4 and TRBJ1-5; maybe TRBD1 (5 bases). V was clipped by 4 bases and J by 5 bases, with 10 bases between them. Germline loops: CDR1 SGHNT, CDR2 YYREEE (reference sequence). CDR3 length: 13 residues. The CDR3 region has the DNA TGTGCCAGCAGCGTTCAGGGTGATCAGCCCCAGCATTTT. It translates to CASSVQGDQPQHF.

The chain has TRBV30 and TRBJ2-3, with D possibly matching TRBD2 (6 bases). Germline values: CDR1 GTSNPN, CDR2 SVGIG (reference sequence). The V and J ends lost 3 bases and 6 bases respectively, with 19 bases between them. This CDR3 has 15 residues. CDR3 sequence reads: CAWRARGYVWDTQYF. The CDR3 DNA is TGTGCCTGGAGAGCACGGGGGTATGTGTGGGATACGCAGTATTTT.

This sequence joins TRBV29-1 and TRBJ2-6; TRBD1 agrees at 9 bases. Per the germline V gene, CDR1 is SQVTM and CDR2 is ANQGSEA. Trimming removed 5 bases from V and 2 bases from J; junction bases left unmatched: 7. The CDR3 runs to 16 residues. The CDR3 loop is CSVMTHRGPGANVLTF. The DNA for the CDR3 is TGCAGCGTTATGACTCACAGGGGGCCTGGGGCCAACGTCCTGACTTTC. Filled out from reference TRBV29-1 and TRBJ2-6, the complete variable domain reads SAVISQKPSRDICQRGTSLTIQCQVDSQVTMMFWYRQQPGQSLTLIATANQGSEATYESGFVIDKFPISRPNLTFSTLTVSNMSPEDSSIYLCSVMTHRGPGANVLTFGAGSRLTVL.

The V gene is TRBV10-3, the J gene TRBJ2-5; 7 nucleotides match TRBD2. V dropped 3 bases and J dropped 1; count of bases not matched to a gene: 2. In germline, CDR1 is ENHRY, CDR2 SYGVKD. The length of the CDR3 is 14 residues. In DNA, the CDR3 is TGTGCCATCAGTGAACCTAGCGGCCAAGAGACCCAGTACTTC. Translation: CAISEPSGQETQYF.

This clone has just a few counts. V usage is TRBV5-4 and J usage is TRBJ1-1; D is ambiguous. Germline CDR1 is SGHNT and CDR2 is YYREEE (reference sequence). Trimming shortened V by 0 bases and J by 4 bases, and 13 bases separated the two germline ends. The CDR3 spans 15 residues. The CDR3 DNA follows: TGTGCCAGCAGCTTGGGGGCAGACCGGGGCACTGAAGCTTTCTTT. Its translation is CASSLGADRGTEAFF.

The V and J genes are TRBV29-1 and TRBJ1-1, with D tentatively TRBD1 (6 bases). This CDR3 is built from 14 residues. Germline V gene sequence: CDR1 SQVTM, CDR2 ANQGSEA. The CDR3 DNA follows: TGCAGTGGTGTAGGGGGGGTCGAGAACACTGAAGCTTTCTTT. Translating it yields CSGVGGVENTEAFF.

The rearrangement joins TRBV27 to TRBJ2-3; 13 bases agree with TRBD2. The germline V gene has CDR1 MNHEY and CDR2 SMNVEV (reference sequence). The CDR3 is 16 residues long. Unmatched junction bases numbered 3, after V lost 3 bases and J lost 3 bases. The CDR3 nucleotides read TGTGCCAGCAGTTTTACTAGCGGGGGGGTAACAGATACGCAGTATTTT. Protein sequence: CASSFTSGGVTDTQYF.

The rearrangement links TRBV5-4 to TRBJ2-5; the match to TRBD2 covers 7 bases. J lost 4 bases, V lost 0 bases, and 3 bases had no gene match. Germline-derived CDR1 and CDR2 are SGHNT and YYREEE (reference sequence). This CDR3 contains 14 residues. The CDR3 coding sequence is TGTGCCAGCAGCTTGGCGGGGAGGGGAGAGACCCAGTACTTC. Amino acids: CASSLAGRGETQYF.

The V and J genes are TRBV5-1 and TRBJ2-3; 11 nucleotides align to TRBD1. The CDR3 runs to 15 residues. Germline trimming cut 4 bases from V and 4 bases from J; bases unmatched to any gene: 5. Per the germline V gene, CDR1 is SGHRS and CDR2 is YFSETQ. CDR3 sequence (DNA): TGCGCCAGCAGCCCCGGACAGGGGGCCCCAGATACGCAGTATTTT. Encoded protein: CASSPGQGAPDTQYF.

The chain employs TRBV4-3 and TRBJ1-4; 9 bases line up with TRBD1. CDR1 is LGHNA, CDR2 YSLEER, per germline. J was trimmed by 8 bases and V by 0 bases; bases with no gene match: 10. The CDR3 covers 17 residues. The CDR3 DNA sequence: TGCGCCAGCAGCCAAGAAAACTGGGGACAGGGATTGGAAAAACTGTTTTTT. It specifies CASSQENWGQGLEKLFF.

The chain employs TRBV6-1 and TRBJ1-1; D possibly corresponds to TRBD1 (6 bases). Trimming left V 6 bases short and J 10 bases short, with 18 bases between. The CDR3 sequence is 13 residues long. Per the germline V gene, CDR1 is MNHNS and CDR2 is SASEGT. The CDR3 protein is CASSPSRGWGAFF. DNA for the CDR3: TGTGCCAGCAGCCCCTCCAGGGGCTGGGGAGCTTTCTTT.

A word on this clone: One end of the junction fails to match germline, which may point to a read error. The same CDR3 is also encoded by other DNA sequences in this sample. This rearrangement joins TRBV27 to TRBJ1-1, with D perhaps TRBD1 (5 bases). The germline V gene encodes CDR1 MNHEY and CDR2 SMNVEV (reference sequence). The CDR3 has 14 residues. The CDR3 protein is CASSLSGGNTEAFF. The CDR3 coding sequence is TGTGCCAGCAGTTTATCGGGGGGAAACACTGAAGCTTTTTTT.